Reported below is one T cell receptor (beta chain). Primers: 60 Vbeta forward and 13 Jbeta reverse. Measured with immunoSEQ multiplex PCR; TCRdb has only the in-frame clones, and not every one. The sample totals approximately 140,000 clones. These data come from a study of cytomegalovirus exposure and HLA in healthy donors. As for the study in general: Among the approximately 370 donors who were genotyped, approximately 83% fell in the genetic ancestry cluster that is associated with self-reported Caucasian donors.

The CDR3 totals 14 residues. CDR1 and CDR2 (germline): MDHEN, SYDVKM. Deletions cut 3 bases from V and 1 base from J, with 9 bases between. The sequence was collected from a woman between 35 and 50 years old in good health and CMV-seronegative. This chain links TRBV28 with TRBJ1-1; perhaps TRBD1 as D (5 bases). Sequenced material: PBMCs. The CDR3 reads CASSFAGGNTEAFF. In nucleotides, the CDR3 is TGTGCCAGCAGTTTTGCGGGGGGGAACACTGAAGCTTTCTTT.